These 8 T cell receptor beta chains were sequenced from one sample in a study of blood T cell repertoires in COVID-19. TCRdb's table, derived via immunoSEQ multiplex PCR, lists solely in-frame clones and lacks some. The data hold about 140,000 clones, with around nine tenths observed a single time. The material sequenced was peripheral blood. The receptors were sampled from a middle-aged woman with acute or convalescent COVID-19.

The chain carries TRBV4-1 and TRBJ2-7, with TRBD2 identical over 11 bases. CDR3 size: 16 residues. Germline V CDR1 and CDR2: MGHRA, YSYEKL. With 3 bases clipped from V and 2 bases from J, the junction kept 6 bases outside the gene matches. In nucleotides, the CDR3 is TGCGCCAGCAGCCAGGACGGGACTAGCGGCACCTACGAGCAGTACTTC. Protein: CASSQDGTSGTYEQYF.

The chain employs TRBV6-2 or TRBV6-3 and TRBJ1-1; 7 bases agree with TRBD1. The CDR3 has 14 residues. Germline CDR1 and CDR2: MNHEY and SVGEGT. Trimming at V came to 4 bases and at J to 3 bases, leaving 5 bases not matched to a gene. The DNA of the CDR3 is TGTGCCAGCAGTTCCCGGGACAGTTACACTGAAGCTTTCTTT. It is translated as CASSSRDSYTEAFF.

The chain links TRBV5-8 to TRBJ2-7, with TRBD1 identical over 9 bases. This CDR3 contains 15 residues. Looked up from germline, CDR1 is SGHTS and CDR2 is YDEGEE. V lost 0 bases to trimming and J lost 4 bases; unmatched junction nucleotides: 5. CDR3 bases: TGTGCCAGCAGCTTGGAAGGGACAGGGACTTACGAGCAGTACTTC. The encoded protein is CASSLEGTGTYEQYF.

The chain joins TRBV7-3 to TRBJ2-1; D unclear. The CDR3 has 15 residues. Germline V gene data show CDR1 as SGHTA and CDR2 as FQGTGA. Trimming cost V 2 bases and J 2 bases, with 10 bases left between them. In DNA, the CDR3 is TGTGCCAGCAGCTTAGCCCTAGGTCCCTACAATGAGCAGTTCTTC. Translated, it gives CASSLALGPYNEQFF. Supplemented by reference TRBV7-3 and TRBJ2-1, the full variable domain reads GAGVSQTPSNKVTEKGKYVELRCDPISGHTALYWYRQSLGQGPEFLIYFQGTGAADDSGLPNDRFFAVRPEGSVSTLKIQRTERGDSAVYLCASSLALGPYNEQFFGPGTRLTVL.

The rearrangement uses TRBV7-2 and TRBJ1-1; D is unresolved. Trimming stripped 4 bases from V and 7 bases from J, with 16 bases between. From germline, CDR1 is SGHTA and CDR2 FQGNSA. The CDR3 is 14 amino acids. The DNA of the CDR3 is TGTGCCAGCAGCTCACCGGGGATCGGAGTTGAAGCTTTCTTT. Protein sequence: CASSSPGIGVEAFF.

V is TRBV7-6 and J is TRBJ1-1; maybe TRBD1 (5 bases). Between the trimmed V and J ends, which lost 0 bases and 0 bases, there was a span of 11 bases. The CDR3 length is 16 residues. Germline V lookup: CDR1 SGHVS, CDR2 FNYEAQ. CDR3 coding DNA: TGTGCCAGCAGCTTAGCGTCCAGGGCAGTGAACACTGAAGCTTTCTTT. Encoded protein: CASSLASRAVNTEAFF.

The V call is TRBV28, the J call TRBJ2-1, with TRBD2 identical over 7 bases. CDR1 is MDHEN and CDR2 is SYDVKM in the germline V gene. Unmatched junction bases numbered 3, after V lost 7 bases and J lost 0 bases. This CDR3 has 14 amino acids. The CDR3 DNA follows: TGTGCCAGCATCGGGGGGAGCTCCTACAATGAGCAGTTCTTC. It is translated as CASIGGSSYNEQFF.

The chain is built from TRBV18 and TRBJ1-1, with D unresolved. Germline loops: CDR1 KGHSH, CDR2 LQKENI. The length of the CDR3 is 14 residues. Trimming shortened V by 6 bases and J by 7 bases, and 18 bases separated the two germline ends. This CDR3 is CASSPGQAPVEAFF. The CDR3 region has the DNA TGTGCCAGCTCCCCAGGCCAGGCCCCGGTTGAAGCTTTCTTT.